The 23 T cell receptor beta chains reported below all come from one sample, sequenced in a study of cytomegalovirus exposure and HLA in healthy donors. The primer mix had 60 Vbeta and 13 Jbeta primers. TCRdb keeps only in-frame clones here, not all; method: immunoSEQ multiplex PCR. In the table there are roughly 96,000 clones, 65% to 85% of which are singletons. Sequenced: PBMCs. All receptors come from a woman between 70 and 85 years old in good health and CMV-seropositive.

The J gene is TRBJ2-1, the V gene TRBV6-1; 7 nucleotides agree with TRBD2. Germline V gene sequence: CDR1 MNHNS, CDR2 SASEGT. V was clipped by 11 bases and J by 6 bases; unmatched bases: 10. This CDR3 has 13 amino acids. The CDR3, as DNA: TGTGCCTGTATCCAGCGGGGACGCAATGAGCAGTTCTTC. Its translation is CACIQRGRNEQFF.

The V gene is TRBV28, the J gene TRBJ2-3; the match to TRBD2 covers 10 bases. The CDR3 has 16 residues. The V and J ends lost 1 base and 2 bases, in that order; junction bases with no gene match: 3. CDR1 is MDHEN, CDR2 SYDVKM, per germline. CDR3 loop: CASSLSSGSYTDTQYF. Written as DNA, the CDR3 is TGTGCCAGCAGTTTATCTAGCGGGAGTTACACAGATACGCAGTATTTT. The whole variable domain, remainder taken from reference TRBV28 and TRBJ2-3, is DVKVTQSSRYLVKRTGEKVFLECVQDMDHENMFWYRQDPGLGLRLIYFSYDVKMKEKGDIPEGYSVSREKKERFSLILESASTNQTSMYLCASSLSSGSYTDTQYFGPGTRLTVL.

This chain connects TRBV29-1 to TRBJ1-2; D may be TRBD1 (6 bases). V was trimmed by 1 base and J by 10 bases, leaving 13 bases between them. This CDR3 contains 12 residues. CDR1 and CDR2 (germline): SQVTM, ANQGSEA. DNA for the CDR3: TGCAGCGTTGAAGTTCAACAGGGAATCTACACCTTC. It yields the protein CSVEVQQGIYTF.

This clone came up a few times. The chain links TRBV28 to TRBJ2-6; unclear D gene. The CDR3 is 13 amino acids. Germline CDR1 is MDHEN and CDR2 is SYDVKM. V lost 8 bases and J 3 bases, leaving 8 bases between the germline ends. The CDR3 is CASVPGGANVLTF. CDR3 DNA: TGTGCCAGCGTACCAGGTGGGGCCAACGTCCTGACTTTC.

This chain joins TRBV7-9 and TRBJ1-2; D gene ambiguous. The CDR3 length is 12 residues. The V and J ends lost 5 bases and 5 bases respectively, with 9 bases between them. Germline V CDR1 and CDR2: SEHNR, FQNEAQ (reference sequence). CDR3 amino acids: CASSQTQYGYTF. In DNA form, the CDR3 reads TGTGCCAGCAGCCAAACGCAGTATGGCTACACCTTC.

The rearrangement joins TRBV5-6 to TRBJ2-7, with 7 bases that match TRBD1. Trimming took 1 base from V and 5 from J; bases not matched to a gene: 6. Germline V lookup: CDR1 SGHDT, CDR2 YYEEEE. CDR3 size: 14 residues. The CDR3 is CASSLYRGSDEQYF. The CDR3 DNA sequence: TGTGCCAGCAGCTTGTACAGGGGTAGCGACGAGCAGTACTTC.

This clone was counted a single time. V is TRBV27 and J is TRBJ1-6; no clear D gene. V was clipped by 3 bases and J by 4 bases, with 4 bases between them. The CDR3 runs to 13 residues. CDR1 and CDR2 (germline): MNHEY, SMNVEV (reference sequence). The CDR3 sequence: CASSFRYNSPLHF. The CDR3 DNA reads TGTGCCAGCAGTTTCCGGTATAATTCACCCCTCCACTTT.

V gene TRBV28 combines with J gene TRBJ1-4; TRBD1 might be the D (5 bases). V was clipped by 5 bases and J by 2 bases, with 12 bases between them. The CDR3 is 15 residues long. Germline loops: CDR1 MDHEN, CDR2 SYDVKM. The CDR3 loop is CASSTGGRTNEKLFF. DNA of the CDR3: TGTGCCAGCAGTACCGGGGGTAGGACTAATGAAAAACTGTTTTTT.

V usage is TRBV28 and J usage is TRBJ1-3, with a possible D match to TRBD1 (6 bases). Between the trimmed V and J ends, which lost 6 bases and 0 bases, there was a span of 12 bases. Germline assignment: CDR1 MDHEN and CDR2 SYDVKM. CDR3 length: 15 amino acids. The CDR3 sequence is CASSSTGSSGNTIYF. DNA for the CDR3: TGTGCCAGCAGCTCTACAGGGAGCTCTGGAAACACCATATATTTT.

The chain links TRBV5-1 to TRBJ2-5; D possibly corresponds to TRBD2 (5 bases). Germline CDR1 and CDR2: SGHRS and YFSETQ. This CDR3 is built from 13 residues. V dropped 1 base and J dropped 9 bases, with 13 bases sitting between them. The DNA for the CDR3 is TGCGCCAGCAGCTTGCTAGGAATGGAGGCCCAGTACTTC. This sequence encodes CASSLLGMEAQYF. The variable domain in full, with the rest retrieved from reference TRBV5-1 and TRBJ2-5, is KAGVTQTPRYLIKTRGQQVTLSCSPISGHRSVSWYQQTPGQGLQFLFEYFSETQRNKGNFPGRFSGRQFSNSRSEMNVSTLELGDSALYLCASSLLGMEAQYFGPGTRLLVL.

The chain uses TRBV4-3 and TRBJ2-3; TRBD2 might be the D (7 bases). This CDR3 spans 16 amino acids. Looked up from germline, CDR1 is LGHNA and CDR2 is YSLEER. The germline V and J ends were trimmed by 1 base and 1 base, with 12 bases remaining between them. Here the CDR3 reads CASSQGGGQGTDTQYF. DNA for the CDR3: TGCGCCAGCAGCCAAGGGGGGGGCCAGGGCACAGATACGCAGTATTTT.

V usage is TRBV7-3 and J usage is TRBJ1-2; D unclear. Germline-derived CDR1 and CDR2 are SGHTA and FQGTGA. The CDR3 covers 15 residues. V dropped 5 bases and J dropped 4 bases, with 17 bases sitting between them. The CDR3 reads CASSRDSTTSYGYTF. The CDR3 nucleotides read TGTGCCAGCAGCCGTGATTCCACCACTAGCTATGGCTACACCTTC.

The chain joins TRBV4-3 to TRBJ2-7, with D perhaps TRBD1 (6 bases). The CDR3 is made up of 15 amino acids. Trimming removed 0 bases at V and 2 bases at J, with 11 bases between. Germline assignment: CDR1 LGHNA and CDR2 YSLEER. In DNA form, the CDR3 reads TGCGCCAGCAGCCAAGAGGCACAGGGTCCCTACGAGCAGTACTTC. Translation: CASSQEAQGPYEQYF.

This clone showed up just a few times. This chain links TRBV18 with TRBJ2-3, with 7 nucleotides matching TRBD2. CDR1 is KGHSH, CDR2 LQKENI, per germline. V lost 6 bases to trimming and J lost 2 bases; unmatched junction nucleotides: 2. The CDR3 spans 13 residues. The CDR3 reads CASSRGNTDTQYF. The CDR3 coding sequence is TGTGCCAGCTCGCGGGGGAACACAGATACGCAGTATTTT.

The chain recombines TRBV5-1 with TRBJ2-1; 10 bases are a match to TRBD2. Germline-derived CDR1 and CDR2 are SGHRS and YFSETQ. The CDR3 consists of 15 residues. V lost 3 bases and J lost 10; bases outside the gene matches: 10. This chain's CDR3 is CASSWELAGNFEQFF. In nucleotides, the CDR3 is TGCGCCAGCAGCTGGGAACTAGCGGGAAATTTCGAGCAGTTCTTC.

The rearrangement links TRBV6-6 to TRBJ1-2; 10 bases map to TRBD1. The CDR3 is 15 residues long. V dropped 5 bases and J dropped 8; count of bases not matched to a gene: 11. Germline loops: CDR1 MNHNY, CDR2 SVGAGI (reference sequence). CDR3 protein: CASSPRRQGAGGYTF. The CDR3 DNA sequence: TGTGCCAGCAGTCCGCGCCGACAGGGGGCTGGGGGCTACACCTTC.

The chain has TRBV7-3 and TRBJ2-1; 10 bases are shared with TRBD2. Losses at the gene ends were 2 bases for V and 8 bases for J; bases not matched to a gene: 6. There are 15 residues in the CDR3. Germline loops: CDR1 SGHTA, CDR2 FQGTGA. This chain's CDR3 is CASSLGLAGADEQFF. In DNA, the CDR3 is TGTGCCAGCAGCTTAGGCCTAGCGGGGGCAGATGAGCAGTTCTTC. Filled out from reference TRBV7-3 and TRBJ2-1, the complete variable domain reads GAGVSQTPSNKVTEKGKYVELRCDPISGHTALYWYRQSLGQGPEFLIYFQGTGAADDSGLPNDRFFAVRPEGSVSTLKIQRTERGDSAVYLCASSLGLAGADEQFFGPGTRLTVL.

The chain has TRBV19 and TRBJ1-2; a possible D gene is TRBD1 (5 bases). Germline assignment: CDR1 LNHDA and CDR2 SQIVND (reference sequence). The CDR3 is made up of 14 amino acids. V was shortened by 6 bases and J by 4 bases, with 15 bases between the two germline ends. The CDR3 region has the DNA TGTGCCAGTAGGTCGGGGCAGGGAGGCTATGGCTACACCTTC. Translating gives CASRSGQGGYGYTF.

This sequence joins TRBV5-8 and TRBJ1-2, with 9 nucleotides matching TRBD1. Germline assignment: CDR1 SGHTS and CDR2 YDEGEE. The V gene end was trimmed by 3 bases and the J gene end by 6 bases; junction bases not matched to a gene: 15. The length of the CDR3 is 17 residues. The CDR3 spells CASSSTPKQGASHGYTF. The CDR3 DNA sequence: TGTGCCAGCAGCTCGACCCCCAAACAGGGGGCGAGTCATGGCTACACCTTC.

The chain combines TRBV19 with TRBJ1-1; no definite D call. Trimming removed 11 bases from V and 5 bases from J, with 9 bases in between. CDR3 length: 10 amino acids. Germline CDR1 and CDR2: LNHDA and SQIVND (reference sequence). The CDR3 region is CAVSGTEAFF. CDR3 DNA: TGTGCCGTCTCGGGGACTGAAGCTTTCTTT.

The chain carries TRBV30 and TRBJ1-2, with D unresolved. The length of the CDR3 is 15 residues. The germline V gene encodes CDR1 GTSNPN and CDR2 SVGIG (reference sequence). V lost 2 bases, J lost 1 base, and 14 bases lay in between. The CDR3 bases are TGTGCCTGGAGTCCCCCGGGAGGGAATAACTATGGCTACACCTTC. Encoded protein: CAWSPPGGNNYGYTF.

This clone appeared a single time. This sequence joins TRBV7-3 and TRBJ2-3, with 11 bases that match TRBD2. This CDR3 has 15 residues. CDR1 and CDR2 (germline): SGHTA, FQGTGA. V shed 5 bases, J shed 4 bases, and the junction held 5 bases outside the gene matches. CDR3 residues: CASSPVAGGADTQYF. The DNA of the CDR3 is TGTGCCAGCAGCCCTGTAGCGGGGGGGGCAGATACGCAGTATTTT.

The rearrangement joins TRBV18 to TRBJ2-3; 8 bases line up with TRBD1. CDR1 is KGHSH, CDR2 LQKENI, per germline. J was trimmed by 2 bases and V by 1 base; bases with no gene match: 5. The CDR3 runs to 16 residues. The CDR3 DNA reads TGTGCCAGCTCACCACTGCCGGGACAGGCCACAGATACGCAGTATTTT. Translation: CASSPLPGQATDTQYF.